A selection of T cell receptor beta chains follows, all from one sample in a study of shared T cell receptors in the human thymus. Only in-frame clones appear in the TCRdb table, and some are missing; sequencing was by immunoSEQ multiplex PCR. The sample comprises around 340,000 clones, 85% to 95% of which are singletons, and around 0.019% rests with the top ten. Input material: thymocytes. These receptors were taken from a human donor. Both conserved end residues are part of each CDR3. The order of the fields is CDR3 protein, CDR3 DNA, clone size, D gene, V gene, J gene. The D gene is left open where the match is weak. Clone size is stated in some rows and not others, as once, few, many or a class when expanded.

CASTLAGGPLTQYF	TGTGCCAGCACTTTAGCGGGAGGTCCGTTGACGCAGTATTTT	NA	TRBD2	TRBV14	TRBJ2-3
CASSPTGVKYGYTF	TGTGCCAGCTCACCAACAGGGGTAAAATATGGCTACACCTTC	NA	TRBD1	TRBV18	TRBJ1-2
CASSRGIQNQPQHF	TGTGCCAGCAGTCGGGGAATCCAAAATCAGCCCCAGCATTTT	NA	NA	TRBV28	TRBJ1-5
CASRVSRSYNEQFF	TGTGCCAGCAGGGTTTCGCGTTCCTACAATGAGCAGTTCTTC	NA	NA	TRBV27	TRBJ2-1
CASSLRQGASTDTQYF	TGTGCCAGCAGCTTAAGACAGGGGGCCAGCACAGATACGCAGTATTTT	NA	TRBD1	TRBV11-3	TRBJ2-3
CASTLRGQPYNEQFF	TGTGCCAGCACCCTTAGGGGACAACCATACAATGAGCAGTTCTTC	NA	NA	TRBV6-5	TRBJ2-1
CASSVAREFAGELFF	TGTGCCAGCAGCGTAGCTCGGGAGTTCGCCGGGGAGCTGTTTTTT	NA	NA	TRBV9	TRBJ2-2
CASSWGRTGLGSTEAFF	TGCGCCAGCAGCTGGGGAAGGACAGGGCTGGGGAGCACTGAAGCTTTCTTT	NA	TRBD1	TRBV5-1	TRBJ1-1
CASSPPGTSGPYNEQFF	TGCGCCAGCAGCCCCCCCGGGACTAGCGGGCCCTACAATGAGCAGTTCTTC	NA	TRBD2	TRBV5-1	TRBJ2-1
CASRAGTEVYNEQFF	TGTGCCAGCAGAGCCGGGACTGAAGTCTACAATGAGCAGTTCTTC	NA	NA	TRBV6-1	TRBJ2-1
CASSFIGQGNYGYTF	TGCGCCAGCAGCTTCATAGGACAGGGGAACTATGGCTACACCTTC	NA	TRBD1	TRBV5-1	TRBJ1-2
CASSSYREAFF	TGTGCCAGCAGCAGTTATAGAGAAGCTTTCTTT	NA	NA	TRBV28	TRBJ1-1
CASSLKGVASGRAQYF	TGTGCCAGCAGCCTCAAGGGGGTGGCTAGCGGGAGGGCGCAGTATTTT	once	TRBD2	TRBV5-4	TRBJ2-3
CASSFVATQDAEAFF	TGTGCCAGCAGCTTCGTAGCGACACAGGATGCTGAAGCTTTCTTT	NA	NA	TRBV5-6	TRBJ1-1
CASTSGGQGAVAFF	TGTGCCAGCACAAGTGGGGGACAGGGGGCAGTAGCTTTCTTT	once	TRBD1	TRBV2	TRBJ1-1
CASSWGLAGGSLGTDTQYF	TGTGCCAGCAGTTGGGGACTAGCGGGAGGATCCTTGGGCACAGATACGCAGTATTTT	NA	TRBD2	TRBV28	TRBJ2-3
CASSFTDTQYF	TGTGCCAGCAGCTTTACAGATACGCAGTATTTT	NA	NA	TRBV13	TRBJ2-3
CASSLTPRPGQGRSTNEKLFF	TGCGCCAGCAGCTTGACCCCACGACCGGGACAGGGGAGGTCAACTAATGAAAAACTGTTTTTT	NA	TRBD1	TRBV5-1	TRBJ1-4
CASNGGASGNTIYF	TGTGCCAGCAACGGGGGGGCCTCTGGAAACACCATATATTTT	NA	NA	TRBV28	TRBJ1-3
CASKPAGAEQYF	TGTGCCAGCAAACCAGCGGGAGCCGAGCAGTACTTC	NA	TRBD2	TRBV27	TRBJ2-7
CASSLGSGDQPQHF	TGTGCCAGCAGCTTGGGAAGTGGCGATCAGCCCCAGCATTTT	once	NA	TRBV7-9	TRBJ1-5
CASIPFRGNYCNQPQHF	TGTGCCAGCATACCCTTCAGAGGGAATTATTGCAATCAGCCCCAGCATTTT	NA	NA	TRBV11-3	TRBJ1-5
CASSPQMNTEAFF	TGTGCCAGCAGCCCTCAGATGAACACTGAAGCTTTCTTT	once	NA	TRBV11-2	TRBJ1-1
CASSLADSHFYEQYF	TGTGCCAGCAGTTTAGCGGACAGTCACTTCTACGAGCAGTACTTC	NA	NA	TRBV27	TRBJ2-7